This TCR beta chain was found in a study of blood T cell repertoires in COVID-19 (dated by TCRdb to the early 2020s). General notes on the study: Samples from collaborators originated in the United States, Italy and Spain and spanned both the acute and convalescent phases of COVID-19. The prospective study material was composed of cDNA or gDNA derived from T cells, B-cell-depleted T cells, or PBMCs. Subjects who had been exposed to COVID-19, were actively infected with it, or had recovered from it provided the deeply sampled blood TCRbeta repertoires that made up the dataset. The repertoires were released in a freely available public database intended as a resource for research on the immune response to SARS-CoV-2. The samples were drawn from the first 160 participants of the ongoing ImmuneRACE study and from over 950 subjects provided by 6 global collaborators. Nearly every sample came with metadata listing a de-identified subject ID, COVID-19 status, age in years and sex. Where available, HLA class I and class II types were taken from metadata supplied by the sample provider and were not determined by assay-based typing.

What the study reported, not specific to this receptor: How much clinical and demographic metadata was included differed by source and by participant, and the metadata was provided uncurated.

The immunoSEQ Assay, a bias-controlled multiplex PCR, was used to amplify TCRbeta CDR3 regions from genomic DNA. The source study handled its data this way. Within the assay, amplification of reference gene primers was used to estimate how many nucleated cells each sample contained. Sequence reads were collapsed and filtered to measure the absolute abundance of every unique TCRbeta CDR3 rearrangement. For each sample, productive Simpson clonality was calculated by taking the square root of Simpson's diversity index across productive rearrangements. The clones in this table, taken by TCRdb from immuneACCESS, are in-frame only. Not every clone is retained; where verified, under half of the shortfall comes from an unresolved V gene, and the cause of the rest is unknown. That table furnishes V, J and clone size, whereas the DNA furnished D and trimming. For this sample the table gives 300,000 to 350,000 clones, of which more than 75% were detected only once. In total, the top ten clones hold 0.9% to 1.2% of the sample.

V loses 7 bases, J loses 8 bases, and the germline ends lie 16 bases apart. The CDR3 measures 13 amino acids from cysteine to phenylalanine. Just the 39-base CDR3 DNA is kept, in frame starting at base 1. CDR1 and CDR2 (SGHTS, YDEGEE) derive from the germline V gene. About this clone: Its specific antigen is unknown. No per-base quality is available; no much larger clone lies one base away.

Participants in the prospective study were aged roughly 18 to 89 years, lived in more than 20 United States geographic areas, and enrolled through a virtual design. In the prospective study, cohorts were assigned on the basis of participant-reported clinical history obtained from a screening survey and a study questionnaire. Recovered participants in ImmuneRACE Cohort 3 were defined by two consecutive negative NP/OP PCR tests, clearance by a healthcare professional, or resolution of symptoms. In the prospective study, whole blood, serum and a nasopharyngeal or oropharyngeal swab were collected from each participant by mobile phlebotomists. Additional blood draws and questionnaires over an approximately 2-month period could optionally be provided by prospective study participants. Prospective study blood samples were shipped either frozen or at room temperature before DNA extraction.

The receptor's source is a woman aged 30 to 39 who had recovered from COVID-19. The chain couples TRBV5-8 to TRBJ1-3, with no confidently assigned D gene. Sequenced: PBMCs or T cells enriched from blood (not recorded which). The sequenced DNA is TGTGCCAGCGGAGGGAGAGTTAGGGACACCATATATTTT. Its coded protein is CASGGRVRDTIYF.